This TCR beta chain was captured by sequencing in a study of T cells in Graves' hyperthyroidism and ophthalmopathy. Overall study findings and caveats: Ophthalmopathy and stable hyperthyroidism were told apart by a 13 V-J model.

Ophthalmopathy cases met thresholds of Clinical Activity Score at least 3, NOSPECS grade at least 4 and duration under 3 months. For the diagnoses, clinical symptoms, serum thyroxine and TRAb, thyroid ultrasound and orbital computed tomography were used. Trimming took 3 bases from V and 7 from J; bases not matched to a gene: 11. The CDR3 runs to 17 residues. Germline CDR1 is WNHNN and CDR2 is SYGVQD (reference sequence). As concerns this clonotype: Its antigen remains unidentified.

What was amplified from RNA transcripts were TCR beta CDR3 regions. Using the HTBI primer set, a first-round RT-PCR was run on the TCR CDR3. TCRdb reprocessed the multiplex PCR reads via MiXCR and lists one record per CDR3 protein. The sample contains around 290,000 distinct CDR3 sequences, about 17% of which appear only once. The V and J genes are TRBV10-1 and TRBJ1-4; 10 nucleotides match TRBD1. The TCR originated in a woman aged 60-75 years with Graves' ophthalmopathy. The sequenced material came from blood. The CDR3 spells CASSDPFYRDRGEKLFF. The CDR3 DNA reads TGCGCCAGCAGTGACCCTTTTTATCGGGACAGGGGTGAAAAACTGTTTTTT.